This T cell receptor beta chain was obtained from a study of cytomegalovirus exposure and HLA in healthy donors. Whole-study results and caveats: Researchers counted some 150 TCR beta chains as cytomegalovirus-associated. Later on, a genetic analysis was performed. It linked a missense variant in DCLRE1C with V- and J-gene trimming of TCR beta. It is likely that the observed cluster of highly shared sequence variants was a sequencing artifact. Most TCR beta V segments were productive about 87% or about 30% of the time in an earlier analysis.

This CDR3 region has 13 residues. The V gene lost 0 bases and the J gene lost 4 bases, with 7 bases spanning the gap. Germline assignment: CDR1 SGDLS and CDR2 YYNGEE. Concerning this clone: Its target is not known. This CDR3 is also generated by other DNA sequences in the sample.

The PCR contained 60 Vbeta and 13 Jbeta primers. Only in-frame clones appear in the TCRdb table, and some are missing; sequencing was by immunoSEQ multiplex PCR. This table has 170,000 or so clones, roughly 87% appearing once. This chain connects TRBV9 to TRBJ1-2; D possibly corresponds to TRBD1 (6 bases). The TCR originated in a man aged 45-65 years in good health and CMV-seronegative. What was sequenced was PBMCs. CDR3 in amino acids: CASSVGGGYGYTF. CDR3 coding DNA: TGTGCCAGCAGCGTAGGAGGGGGCTATGGCTACACCTTC.